This TCR beta chain comes out of a study of blood T cell repertoires in COVID-19. Study processing details: Cell counts per sample came from amplifying reference gene primers. Profiled with immunoSEQ multiplex PCR; TCRdb holds only in-frame clones, not every one. V and J calls and clone size come straight from that table; D and trimming were deduced from the DNA. Here the sample spans some 80,000 clones, 75% to 90% being singletons. Input material: peripheral blood. The sequence was collected from a human donor in a cohort sampled during active COVID-19.

As DNA, the CDR3 is TGTGCCAGCAGTGGAGTAAACACCGGGGAGCTGTTTTTT. Translation gives CASSGVNTGELFF. This chain links TRBV6-4 with TRBJ2-2; D unclear. V lost 4 bases and J 2 bases, leaving 5 bases between the germline ends. CDR1 and CDR2 (germline): MRHNA, SNTAGT. The CDR3 covers 13 residues.